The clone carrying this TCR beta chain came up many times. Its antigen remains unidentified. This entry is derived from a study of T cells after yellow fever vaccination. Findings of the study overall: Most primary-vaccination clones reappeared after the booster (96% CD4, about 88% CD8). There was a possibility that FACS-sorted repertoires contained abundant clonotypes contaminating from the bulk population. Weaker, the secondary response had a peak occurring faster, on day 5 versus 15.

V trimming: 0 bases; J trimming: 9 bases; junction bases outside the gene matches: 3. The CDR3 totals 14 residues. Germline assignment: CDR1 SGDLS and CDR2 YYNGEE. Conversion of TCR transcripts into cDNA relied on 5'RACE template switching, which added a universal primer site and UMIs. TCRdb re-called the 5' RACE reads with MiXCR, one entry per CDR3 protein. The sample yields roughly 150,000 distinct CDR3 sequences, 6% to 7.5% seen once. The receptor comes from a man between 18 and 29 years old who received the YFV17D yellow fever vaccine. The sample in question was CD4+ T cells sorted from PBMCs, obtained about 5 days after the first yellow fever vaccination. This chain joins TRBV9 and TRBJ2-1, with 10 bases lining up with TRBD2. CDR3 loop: CASSVASGGGEQFF. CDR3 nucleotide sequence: TGTGCCAGCAGCGTAGCTAGCGGGGGTGGTGAGCAGTTCTTC.